A selection of T cell receptor beta chains follows, all from one sample in a study of T cells after yellow fever vaccination. TCRdb ran MiXCR on the 5' RACE reads and lists one entry per CDR3 protein. In the table there are about 550,000 distinct CDR3 sequences, about 19% of which are singletons. Specimen: PBMCs, collected 15 days after the yellow fever booster vaccination. The receptors stem from a man in his thirties or forties who received the YFV17D yellow fever vaccine. CDR3s include the opening cysteine and the closing phenylalanine or tryptophan. Some rows have no size entry. The others give once, few or many, or a class for an expanded clone.

>TRBV9|.
CASSDGFQETQYF
>TRBV12-3/TRBV12-4|few
CASSLIGLTDTQYF
>TRBV20-1|.
CSASPGANEQYF
>TRBV18|.
CASAPPSGGNTEAFF
>TRBV5-1|.
CASSVSPRDYEQYF
>TRBV2|few
CAGNGGRTYEQYF
>TRBV5-1|.
CASSLEGDRSEKLFF
>TRBV29-1|.
CSVSGKDYEQYF
>TRBV29-1|.
CSVVRQQNTEAFF
>TRBV19|.
CASRKGAGGTDTQYF
>TRBV7-9|.
CASSMIENKLFF
>TRBV7-2|few
CASSLVQGFEQYF
>TRBV10-2|.
CASIAPRERYEQYF
>TRBV29-1|.
CSAGEQGPQETQYF
>TRBV7-9|.
CASSPWDGASTDTQYF
>TRBV7-8|.
CASSSSYHEQFF
>TRBV20-1|.
CSAGGGSEAFF
>TRBV5-1|few
CASSLEMVSSGELFF
>TRBV7-2|many
CASNTRGGELFF
>TRBV10-2|.
CASTPGPDAFYEQYF
>TRBV11-1|.
CASSLRRGENTGELFF
>TRBV7-2|few
CASSLARGAVETQYF
>TRBV20-1|few
CSAAGTSVQETQYF
>TRBV7-2|.
CASSLAGTSNEQFF
>TRBV29-1|few
CSVQQGIETQYF
>TRBV9|.
CASSAGTANEKLFF